These 16 T cell receptor beta chains were sequenced from one sample in a study of molecular identifiers for immune sequencing clone quantification. Each CDR3 protein gets one entry after TCRdb re-called the PCR reads with MiXCR. The sample lists over 85,000 distinct CDR3 sequences; 21% were seen once. The sequencing input was naive CD8+ T cells from blood, with Jurkat cell RNA spiked in. Documented subset: FACS-sorted CD8+CD4-CCR7+CD45RA+ naive T cells. All receptors derive from a human donor in good health. Some libraries in this study had Jurkat cell RNA spiked in.

Details on this clonotype: A clone one base away is much larger, so this may be a read error. This chain uses TRBV30 with TRBJ2-7; no reliable D call. Germline-derived CDR1 and CDR2 are GTSNPN and SVGIG (reference sequence). The CDR3 runs to 13 residues. The CDR3 DNA sequence: TGTGCCCGGAGTGTTGGTAGCTCCTACGAGCAGTACTTC. Protein product: CARSVGSSYEQYF.

This clonotype showed up many times. This sequence joins TRBV12-3 or TRBV12-4 and TRBJ1-1; 7 nucleotides agree with TRBD1. The J segment lost 3 bases and the V segment lost 4 bases, leaving 8 bases of the junction unmatched. There are 15 residues in the CDR3. CDR3 region: CASSSKRGLDTEAFF. CDR3 in DNA: TGTGCCAGCAGTTCGAAGAGGGGGCTGGACACTGAAGCTTTCTTT.

V gene TRBV7-3 combines with J gene TRBJ2-3; 9 positions agree with TRBD2. The ends lost 4 bases at V and 2 bases at J; junction bases unmatched: 16. Looked up from germline, CDR1 is SGHTA and CDR2 is FQGTGA. The CDR3 has 19 residues. CDR3 DNA sequence: TGTGCCAGCAGCTCCGTAGGCGGGGGGGGGGTAACGTCCACAGATACGCAGTATTTT. This sequence encodes CASSSVGGGGVTSTDTQYF. The full variable domain, rest sourced from reference TRBV7-3 and TRBJ2-3, is GAGVSQTPSNKVTEKGKYVELRCDPISGHTALYWYRQSLGQGPEFLIYFQGTGAADDSGLPNDRFFAVRPEGSVSTLKIQRTERGDSAVYLCASSSVGGGGVTSTDTQYFGPGTRLTVL.

Concerning this clonotype itself: This could be a read error, since a much larger clone is one nucleotide away. The chain joins TRBV28 to TRBJ2-5; D unresolved. The CDR3 runs to 13 residues. Germline V gene sequence: CDR1 MDHEN, CDR2 SYDVKM. In nucleotides, the CDR3 is TGTGCCGGCAGTCTGAACGCGGTGGAGACCCAGTACTTC. Translating gives CAGSLNAVETQYF.

This chain joins TRBV5-4 and TRBJ2-1; 9 bases line up with TRBD2. Germline-derived CDR1 and CDR2 are SGHNT and YYREEE (reference sequence). The CDR3 contains 15 residues. V lost 4 bases, J lost 5 bases, and 7 bases stayed unmatched. The CDR3 coding sequence is TGTGCCAGCAGCAGAAGCGGGGGGCCGCACAATGAGCAGTTCTTC. This encodes CASSRSGGPHNEQFF.

Many counts were recorded for this clonotype. The V gene is TRBV15, the J gene TRBJ2-2; no definite D call. This CDR3 contains 15 residues. Germline-derived CDR1 and CDR2 are LNHNV and YYDKDF (reference sequence). Trimming pared 0 bases from V and 11 bases from J, leaving 16 bases between. The CDR3 spells CATSRDVRRGSELFF. The CDR3 coding sequence is TGTGCCACCAGCAGAGATGTGAGGCGAGGCTCCGAGCTGTTTTTT.

This clonotype was found many times. This chain connects TRBV10-3 to TRBJ1-1; 7 nucleotides match TRBD1. Germline CDR1 and CDR2: ENHRY and SYGVKD. Trimming took 10 bases from V and 6 from J; bases not matched to a gene: 8. The CDR3 has 12 amino acids. This CDR3 is CATRQGGSEAFF. CDR3 nucleotides: TGTGCCACCAGACAGGGCGGATCTGAAGCTTTCTTT.

This clonotype was recorded many times. The V and J genes are TRBV28 and TRBJ1-3; D remains unclear. The CDR3 covers 16 residues. Germline V gene sequence: CDR1 MDHEN, CDR2 SYDVKM. Deletions cut 1 base from V and 1 base from J, with 11 bases between. In nucleotides, the CDR3 is TGTGCCAGCAGTTTATCCTGGACTAAATCTGGAAACACCATATATTTT. It specifies CASSLSWTKSGNTIYF.

This chain uses TRBV6-2 or TRBV6-3 with TRBJ2-6; TRBD1 aligns across 7 bases. After removal of 4 bases from V and 0 bases from J, the junction contained 3 bases not matched to a gene. This CDR3 spans 16 amino acids. Germline V gene sequence: CDR1 MNHEY, CDR2 SVGEGT. The CDR3 protein is CASSSQGYSGANVLTF. The CDR3 DNA reads as TGTGCCAGCAGTTCACAGGGGTACTCTGGGGCCAACGTCCTGACTTTC.

This clonotype was seen ten or more times. V and J are TRBV28 and TRBJ2-5, with D unclear. The CDR3 runs to 15 residues. Germline lookup yields CDR1 MDHEN and CDR2 SYDVKM. The V end lost 1 base, the J end lost 4 bases, and 13 bases lay between the germline ends. For the CDR3, the DNA is TGTGCCAGCAGTTTATTTGGCCCCCTCGTAGAGACCCAGTACTTC. The encoded protein is CASSLFGPLVETQYF. Supplemented by reference TRBV28 and TRBJ2-5, the full variable domain reads DVKVTQSSRYLVKRTGEKVFLECVQDMDHENMFWYRQDPGLGLRLIYFSYDVKMKEKGDIPEGYSVSREKKERFSLILESASTNQTSMYLCASSLFGPLVETQYFGPGTRLLVL.

This clonotype was counted at least ten times. The V call is TRBV4-1, the J call TRBJ1-4, with 8 bases that match TRBD1. Per germline, CDR1 MGHRA and CDR2 YSYEKL. With 2 bases clipped from V and 4 bases from J, the junction kept 3 bases outside the gene matches. The CDR3 is 15 amino acids. The CDR3 is CASSQPTGVNEKLFF. As DNA, the CDR3 is TGCGCCAGCAGCCAACCGACAGGGGTTAATGAAAAACTGTTTTTT.

In this sample, this clonotype turned up many times. The rearrangement links TRBV13 to TRBJ2-3; 8 bases match TRBD1. The trim removed 5 bases at V and 6 bases at J, leaving 10 bases unmatched. This CDR3 has 15 residues. Germline V lookup: CDR1 PRHDT, CDR2 FYEKMQ (reference sequence). Here the CDR3 DNA reads TGTGCCAGCAGCGCCGCCTTTCAGGGGGCGGATACGCAGTATTTT. Amino acid sequence: CASSAAFQGADTQYF.

V is TRBV20-1 and J is TRBJ2-1; 15 positions agree with TRBD2. J was trimmed by 8 bases and V by 5 bases; bases with no gene match: 7. The CDR3 extends over 15 amino acids. Per the germline V gene, CDR1 is DFQATT and CDR2 is SNEGSKA (reference sequence). The CDR3 loop reads CSAWTSGGGGDEQFF. The CDR3 nucleotides read TGCAGTGCTTGGACTAGCGGGGGGGGAGGGGATGAGCAGTTCTTC.

The sample holds many counts of this clonotype. The chain links TRBV28 to TRBJ2-7; 8 bases agree with TRBD2. From germline, CDR1 is MDHEN and CDR2 SYDVKM. This CDR3 has 15 residues. V shed 2 bases, J shed 0 bases, and the junction held 3 bases outside the gene matches. This chain's CDR3 is CASSLAGGTSYEQYF. The CDR3 nucleotides are TGTGCCAGCAGTTTAGCGGGAGGCACCTCCTACGAGCAGTACTTC.

Many counts were recorded for this clonotype. The V gene is TRBV2, the J gene TRBJ2-1, with TRBD2 as a possible D gene (6 bases). The CDR3 is made up of 16 amino acids. Per the germline V gene, CDR1 is SNHLY and CDR2 is FYNNEI. V lost 8 bases, J lost 3 bases, and 20 bases lay in between. The CDR3 DNA reads as TGTGCCAGCGCTACAGTGGGGGGAGGAAACTACAATGAGCAGTTCTTC. Its protein product is CASATVGGGNYNEQFF.

This clonotype was counted a few times. This chain links TRBV30 with TRBJ1-1, with TRBD1 matching over 8 bases. CDR3 size: 13 residues. Germline assignment: CDR1 GTSNPN and CDR2 SVGIG (reference sequence). The junction had 4 bases not matched to a gene; V was cut back by 3 bases and J by 4 bases. CDR3: CAWSSGGGTEAFF. CDR3 nucleotide sequence: TGTGCCTGGAGCTCAGGGGGCGGCACTGAAGCTTTCTTT.